What follows are 28 T cell receptor beta chains derived from one specimen sequenced in a study of early T cells in non-severe SARS-CoV-2 infection. TCRdb reprocessed the 5' RACE reads via MiXCR and lists one record per CDR3 protein. The sample includes about 55,000 distinct CDR3 sequences, 7.5% to 9.5% of them seen just once. Sequenced material: whole blood. These receptors were taken from an adult who was a healthcare worker with PCR-confirmed SARS-CoV-2 infection or an uninfected control (not recorded which).

This clonotype was seen ten or more times. This chain uses TRBV20-1 with TRBJ2-3; D remains ambiguous. Looked up from germline, CDR1 is DFQATT and CDR2 is SNEGSKA (reference sequence). Trimming shortened V by 0 bases and J by 7 bases, and 8 bases separated the two germline ends. The CDR3 contains 12 residues. In nucleotides, the CDR3 is TGCAGTGCTAGAGATGAGTCGCATACGCAGTATTTT. It specifies CSARDESHTQYF.

The V and J genes are TRBV7-2 and TRBJ1-4; D not certain. The germline CDR1 and CDR2 sequences are SGHTA and FQGNSA. V lost 1 base to trimming and J lost 2 bases, with 5 bases between them. There are 14 residues in the CDR3. In DNA form, the CDR3 reads TGTGCCAGCAGCTTAGTTAGGACTAATGAAAAACTGTTTTTT. It codes for CASSLVRTNEKLFF.

V gene TRBV3-1 combines with J gene TRBJ2-7; D is possibly TRBD1 or TRBD2 (7 bases each). V lost 4 bases, J lost 5 bases, and 12 bases lay in between. CDR3 length equals 13 residues. Germline lookup yields CDR1 LGHDT and CDR2 YNNKEL (reference sequence). DNA for the CDR3: TGTGCCAGCAGCCTACAGGGGAGGGACGAGCAGTACTTC. It is translated as CASSLQGRDEQYF.

This clonotype was seen a handful of times. The chain links TRBV7-6 to TRBJ2-7, with D possibly being TRBD1 or TRBD2 (5 bases each). Germline V gives CDR1 SGHVS, CDR2 FNYEAQ. The CDR3 covers 14 residues. V dropped 1 base and J dropped 2 bases, with 9 bases sitting between them. CDR3 region: CASSLVLGAYEQYF. CDR3 nucleotide sequence: TGTGCCAGCAGCTTAGTCCTGGGGGCCTACGAGCAGTACTTC.

This clonotype occurred a few times. The chain carries TRBV27 and TRBJ2-3; D could derive from TRBD1 or TRBD2 (5 bases each). Germline CDR1 MNHEY, CDR2 SMNVEV (reference sequence). The V and J ends lost 0 bases and 3 bases respectively, with 19 bases between them. The CDR3 sequence is 18 residues long. CDR3 sequence reads: CASSLSFQGGGETDTQYF. CDR3 DNA sequence: TGTGCCAGCAGTTTATCGTTTCAGGGTGGGGGTGAGACAGATACGCAGTATTTT.

This clonotype was seen ten or more times. The J gene is TRBJ2-3, the V gene TRBV7-9, with D uncertain. Trimming pared 4 bases from V and 2 bases from J, leaving 1 base between. CDR1 and CDR2 (germline): SEHNR, FQNEAQ (reference sequence). The CDR3 runs to 11 residues. CDR3 loop: CASSSTDTQYF. CDR3 coding DNA: TGTGCCAGCAGCTCCACAGATACGCAGTATTTT.

The genes are TRBV29-1 and TRBJ2-1; 8 bases map to TRBD1. CDR1 and CDR2 from the germline V gene are SQVTM and ANQGSEA. The V segment lost 8 bases and the J segment 8 bases; nucleotides outside the gene matches: 5. This CDR3 is 11 amino acids long. The CDR3 protein is CSFSQGDEQFF. The DNA for the CDR3 is TGCAGCTTCTCACAGGGGGATGAGCAGTTCTTC.

There are many counts of this clonotype. The V gene is TRBV6-1, the J gene TRBJ2-2; 7 bases align to TRBD2. V dropped 0 bases and J dropped 7; count of bases not matched to a gene: 8. The CDR3 sequence is 16 residues long. Germline V CDR1 and CDR2: MNHNS, SASEGT. CDR3 sequence (DNA): TGTGCCAGCAGTGAAGCGTGGACTAGAAGGGTCGGGGAGCTGTTTTTT. Amino acid sequence: CASSEAWTRRVGELFF.

This chain links TRBV7-6 with TRBJ2-1, with TRBD2 matching over 8 bases. The CDR3 is 15 amino acids. V was clipped by 2 bases and J by 3 bases; unmatched bases: 3. CDR1 is SGHVS and CDR2 is FNYEAQ in the germline V gene. CDR3 nucleotides: TGTGCCAGCAGCTTAATGGCGGGGGGCTACAATGAGCAGTTCTTC. Its translation: CASSLMAGGYNEQFF.

This clonotype was detected only once. The CDR3 bases are TGTGCCAGCAGCTTAGCCCGATGGGGGGAGCTGTTTTTT. Translation: CASSLARWGELFF. V and J are TRBV7-2 and TRBJ2-2; no clear D. The V end lost 0 bases, the J end lost 8 bases, and 7 bases lay between the germline ends. Germline V lookup: CDR1 SGHTA, CDR2 FQGNSA. The CDR3 contains 13 residues.

This clonotype was seen at least ten times. The rearrangement joins TRBV20-1 to TRBJ2-7, with D possibly TRBD1 on 5 matching bases. V lost 3 bases to trimming and J lost 2 bases, with 14 bases between them. Germline lookup yields CDR1 DFQATT and CDR2 SNEGSKA (reference sequence). This CDR3 region has 14 residues. The DNA of the CDR3 is TGCAGTGCTAGCCCCGCGTCGGACACCTACGAGCAGTACTTC. Its translation: CSASPASDTYEQYF.

This clonotype was observed at least ten times. J is TRBJ2-1 and V is TRBV4-1, with TRBD2 matching over 8 bases. Germline trimming cut 6 bases from V and 4 bases from J; bases unmatched to any gene: 5. CDR3 length: 14 residues. Germline V gene sequence: CDR1 MGHRA, CDR2 YSYEKL. The chain's CDR3 is CASSGGGPYNEQFF. The CDR3 nucleotides read TGCGCCAGCAGTGGCGGGGGGCCATACAATGAGCAGTTCTTC.

Ten or more counts support this clonotype. This chain links TRBV7-8 with TRBJ2-1; 10 positions match TRBD2. CDR3 length: 16 residues. Per germline, CDR1 SGHVS and CDR2 FQNEAQ. V lost 1 base to trimming and J lost 3 bases; unmatched junction nucleotides: 3. The CDR3 DNA follows: TGTGCCAGCAGCTTAGTGCCTAGCGGGGGCTACAATGAGCAGTTCTTC. As protein: CASSLVPSGGYNEQFF.

This clonotype was observed a handful of times. This chain connects TRBV4-1 to TRBJ2-3, with 8 bases aligning to TRBD1. In germline, CDR1 is MGHRA, CDR2 YSYEKL. CDR3 size: 19 residues. The V and J ends lost 2 bases and 4 bases, in that order; junction bases with no gene match: 17. The CDR3 is CASSQFLQGASVGADTQYF. DNA of the CDR3: TGCGCCAGCAGCCAATTCCTCCAGGGGGCTTCGGTGGGCGCAGATACGCAGTATTTT.

Only a few counts were recorded for this clonotype. The CDR3 DNA is TGTGCCAGCAGCTTAGGTGGTCTAGCAACCGGGGAGCTGTTTTTT. As protein: CASSLGGLATGELFF. V and J are TRBV11-3 and TRBJ2-2; tentative D call: TRBD2 (5 bases). CDR1 SGHNT and CDR2 YENEEA come from the germline V gene. The CDR3 sequence is 15 residues long. The V end was cut by 1 base, the J end by 5 bases, with 11 bases between.

The chain combines TRBV28 with TRBJ2-7, with no clear D. This CDR3 comprises 14 residues. The germline CDR1 and CDR2 sequences are MDHEN and SYDVKM. Trimming removed 4 bases at V and 3 bases at J, with 13 bases between. The CDR3 DNA follows: TGTGCCAGCAGTTCGGATCGGGTGATCTACGAGCAGTACTTC. It specifies CASSSDRVIYEQYF.

CDR3 residues: CASSPGSQGTQYF. DNA for the CDR3: TGCGCCAGCAGCCCGGGTTCCCAGGGGACGCAGTATTTT. V usage is TRBV5-1 and J usage is TRBJ2-3; a possible D gene is TRBD1 (6 bases). Germline V gives CDR1 SGHRS, CDR2 YFSETQ. V lost 4 bases and J lost 9, with 15 bases in between. The CDR3 is made up of 13 amino acids.

V is TRBV2 and J is TRBJ1-5, with D maybe TRBD1 (5 bases). Trimming removed 7 bases at V and 5 bases at J, with 12 bases between. The CDR3 spans 13 residues. The V gene's germline CDR1 is SNHLY and CDR2 FYNNEI. CDR3 residues: CASMSGTDQPQHF. DNA for the CDR3: TGTGCCAGCATGTCCGGGACCGATCAGCCCCAGCATTTT.

This clonotype occurred a few times. The chain carries TRBV28 and TRBJ1-1; tentative D call: TRBD1 (6 bases). The CDR3 runs 14 residues. Germline V gene sequence: CDR1 MDHEN, CDR2 SYDVKM. V was clipped by 7 bases and J by 3 bases, with 15 bases between them. CDR3 coding DNA: TGTGCCAGCACCGAGACCCAGGGGCACACTGAAGCTTTCTTT. This codes for CASTETQGHTEAFF.

This clonotype showed up many times. The gene calls are TRBV11-2 and TRBJ2-1; 11 bases map to TRBD1. Trimming removed 5 bases from V and 0 bases from J; junction bases left unmatched: 12. Germline CDR1 SGHAT, CDR2 FQNNGV. There are 19 residues in the CDR3. CDR3 coding DNA: TGTGCCAGCAGCCCTCACCGGACAGGGGGCGTATTCTCCTACAATGAGCAGTTCTTC. It specifies CASSPHRTGGVFSYNEQFF.

This clonotype appeared a few times. The rearrangement joins TRBV6-1 to TRBJ2-7, with D possibly called TRBD1 or TRBD2 (5 bases each). The germline V gene has CDR1 MNHNS and CDR2 SASEGT. V shed 4 bases and J shed 2 bases, with 15 bases lying between them. The CDR3 covers 15 residues. Here the CDR3 DNA reads TGTGCCAGCAGTGGTGGGGGTGTCAAGACCTACGAGCAGTACTTC. Translated: CASSGGGVKTYEQYF.

This clonotype was recorded at least ten times. The CDR3 region has the DNA TGCGCCAGCAGCTATCATGGGGGGCCACCCTACAATGAGCAGTTCTTC. Its protein is CASSYHGGPPYNEQFF. The chain carries TRBV5-1 and TRBJ2-1, with D perhaps assigned TRBD1 or TRBD2 (6 bases each). Germline V gene data show CDR1 as SGHRS and CDR2 as YFSETQ. The CDR3 runs to 16 residues. The ends were cut back, 3 bases at V and 2 bases at J, with 15 bases in the middle.

This clonotype was seen repeatedly, ten times or more. The chain has TRBV25-1 and TRBJ2-1, with 11 nucleotides matching TRBD2. This CDR3 region has 17 residues. Germline loops: CDR1 MGHDK, CDR2 SYGVNS. The J segment lost 9 bases and the V segment lost 4 bases, leaving 14 bases of the junction unmatched. CDR3 sequence reads: CASSAASGGPIRGEQFF. The DNA for the CDR3 is TGTGCCAGCAGTGCCGCTAGCGGGGGGCCCATACGGGGTGAGCAGTTCTTC.

The chain carries TRBV11-2 and TRBJ2-1; the match to TRBD2 covers 8 bases. The germline V gene encodes CDR1 SGHAT and CDR2 FQNNGV. With V trimmed by 11 bases and J by 8 bases, 17 bases remained unmatched. The CDR3 is 15 residues long. DNA of the CDR3: TGTGCCTCAACCTCCGGGACTAGTAAGCCGGATGAGCAGTTCTTC. It is translated as CASTSGTSKPDEQFF.

The chain couples TRBV6-6 to TRBJ1-1; D is unclear. CDR1 MNHNY and CDR2 SVGAGI come from the germline V gene (reference sequence). V lost 7 bases, J lost 4 bases, and 13 bases lay in between. This CDR3 contains 13 residues. The CDR3 nucleotides read TGTGCCAGCAACTATTTGAGTAGCACTGAAGCTTTCTTT. Protein: CASNYLSSTEAFF.

The rearrangement uses TRBV12-3 or TRBV12-4 and TRBJ2-3, with D tentatively TRBD1 (5 bases). V was clipped by 5 bases and J by 6 bases, with 12 bases between them. The CDR3 extends over 13 amino acids. CDR3 DNA: TGTGCCAGCAGTATGAAAAGGGGCGATACGCAGTATTTT. As protein: CASSMKRGDTQYF.

The sample holds many counts of this clonotype. The gene calls are TRBV3-1 and TRBJ1-1; D is undetermined. V was clipped by 1 base and J by 7 bases, with 13 bases between them. The CDR3 contains 14 residues. Germline V gene sequence: CDR1 LGHDT, CDR2 YNNKEL (reference sequence). The CDR3: CASSQGGRSYEAFF. DNA for the CDR3: TGTGCCAGCAGCCAAGGAGGACGTTCATATGAAGCTTTCTTT.

This clonotype was counted only a few times. The chain joins TRBV28 to TRBJ2-7, with 9 nucleotides matching TRBD1. This CDR3 spans 17 amino acids. Per germline, CDR1 MDHEN and CDR2 SYDVKM. Trimming took 6 bases from V and 2 from J; bases not matched to a gene: 14. In nucleotides, the CDR3 is TGTGCCAGCAGCAGAGATGGGACAGGGAAGAATCCCTACGAGCAGTACTTC. Protein: CASSRDGTGKNPYEQYF. Filled out from reference TRBV28 and TRBJ2-7, the complete variable domain reads DVKVTQSSRYLVKRTGEKVFLECVQDMDHENMFWYRQDPGLGLRLIYFSYDVKMKEKGDIPEGYSVSREKKERFSLILESASTNQTSMYLCASSRDGTGKNPYEQYFGPGTRLTVT.